The 30 T cell receptor beta chains reported below all come from one sample, sequenced in a study of T cell responses to AZD1222 COVID-19 vaccine. Repertoires were generated with immunoSEQ multiplex PCR, while TCRdb's copy carries only in-frame clones and drops some. The repertoire holds approximately 170,000 clones, around 87% seen once, with 6.5% to 7% in the top ten. The source material was peripheral blood, sampled on day 0 of AZD1222 vaccination. These TCRs come from an adult in good health.

The chain uses TRBV5-1 and TRBJ2-5; 10 bases map to TRBD2. This CDR3 is built from 14 residues. The germline V gene encodes CDR1 SGHRS and CDR2 YFSETQ. The V segment lost 4 bases and the J segment 2 bases; nucleotides outside the gene matches: 2. The CDR3 region is CASSQTSGQETQYF. The CDR3 DNA follows: TGCGCCAGCAGCCAGACTAGCGGGCAAGAGACCCAGTACTTC.

This chain connects TRBV9 to TRBJ2-2; TRBD2 agrees at 13 bases. Germline V gene lookup returns CDR1 SGDLS and CDR2 YYNGEE. Unmatched junction bases numbered 15, after V lost 3 bases and J lost 4 bases. The CDR3 contains 20 residues. The CDR3 reads CASSGFTSGGDIRLTGELFF. DNA of the CDR3: TGTGCCAGCAGCGGATTTACTAGCGGGGGGGATATACGACTCACCGGGGAGCTGTTTTTT.

V is TRBV11-2 and J is TRBJ1-1; 8 positions match TRBD1. CDR1 and CDR2 (germline): SGHAT, FQNNGV. The CDR3 runs to 14 residues. The ends lost 5 bases at V and 5 bases at J; junction bases unmatched: 7. The chain's CDR3 is CASSTRQGITEAFF. The CDR3 DNA reads as TGTGCCAGCAGCACCCGACAGGGGATTACTGAAGCTTTCTTT.

The gene calls are TRBV7-2 and TRBJ1-1; TRBD1 matches 8 bases. CDR1 is SGHTA, CDR2 FQGNSA, per germline. J lost 3 bases, V lost 6 bases, and 6 bases had no gene match. There are 14 residues in the CDR3. Here the CDR3 DNA reads TGTGCCAGCAGACGACAGGGGAGGGACACTGAAGCTTTCTTT. Its protein is CASRRQGRDTEAFF.

The chain joins TRBV7-9 to TRBJ1-4, with D hard to call. The CDR3 spans 14 residues. Per germline, CDR1 SEHNR and CDR2 FQNEAQ (reference sequence). V was cut by 5 bases and J by 4 bases, with 11 bases left in between. CDR3 coding DNA: TGTGCCAGCAGCCCTCAGAATGATAATGAAAAACTGTTTTTT. This translates into CASSPQNDNEKLFF.

The chain uses TRBV6-5 and TRBJ2-2; 7 positions agree with TRBD1. Germline lookup yields CDR1 MNHEY and CDR2 SVGAGI. CDR3 length: 15 amino acids. V shed 2 bases and J 2 bases; nucleotides not matched to a gene: 2. CDR3 nucleotides: TGTGCCAGCAGTTACGTAGGGGGCAACACCGGGGAGCTGTTTTTT. Its protein product is CASSYVGGNTGELFF.

The chain couples TRBV4-1 to TRBJ2-1, with no clear D. Trimming took off 5 bases at V and 6 bases at J, with 17 bases between the two ends. Germline V gene data show CDR1 as MGHRA and CDR2 as YSYEKL. The CDR3 consists of 15 residues. The CDR3 DNA follows: TGCGCCAGCAGCGCTTTTTATGGGTCGCTCAATGAGCAGTTCTTC. Amino acid sequence: CASSAFYGSLNEQFF.

V and J are TRBV27 and TRBJ2-2, with D maybe TRBD2 (5 bases). This CDR3 has 15 residues. Germline CDR1 reads MNHEY; CDR2 reads SMNVEV (reference sequence). Trimming took off 6 bases at V and 5 bases at J, with 16 bases between the two ends. The CDR3 loop is CASRSYGGATGELFF. CDR3 bases: TGTGCCAGCAGATCCTACGGAGGAGCGACCGGGGAGCTGTTTTTT.

This sequence joins TRBV16 and TRBJ2-3; TRBD2 agrees at 8 bases. With 2 bases clipped from V and 4 bases from J, the junction kept 11 bases outside the gene matches. This CDR3 comprises 17 residues. The V gene's germline CDR1 is KGHSY and CDR2 FQNENV. The CDR3 loop reads CASSQTTGLGKADTQYF. The CDR3, as DNA: TGTGCCAGCAGCCAAACAACGGGACTAGGTAAAGCAGATACGCAGTATTTT.

The rearrangement links TRBV19 to TRBJ1-6; D possibly corresponds to TRBD1 (6 bases). V was shortened by 5 bases and J by 10 bases, with 15 bases between the two germline ends. This CDR3 comprises 14 residues. The germline V gene has CDR1 LNHDA and CDR2 SQIVND (reference sequence). The DNA for the CDR3 is TGTGCCAGTAGTCCCGGCGGGGGGGGCTCACCCCTCCACTTT. Encoded protein: CASSPGGGGSPLHF.

The chain uses TRBV9 and TRBJ2-7; TRBD1 agrees at 10 bases. V lost 4 bases and J lost 0; bases outside the gene matches: 4. Germline V lookup: CDR1 SGDLS, CDR2 YYNGEE. The CDR3 contains 15 residues. The DNA of the CDR3 is TGTGCCAGCAGCAGGGACAGGGGTCCCTCCTACGAGCAGTACTTC. Translating gives CASSRDRGPSYEQYF.

The chain combines TRBV11-2 with TRBJ1-3; D uncertain. There are 12 residues in the CDR3. V was clipped by 5 bases and J by 10 bases, with 12 bases between them. The germline gives CDR1 SGHAT, CDR2 FQNNGV. The CDR3 nucleotides read TGTGCCAGCAGCACCAACACGGGAACCATATATTTT. It encodes CASSTNTGTIYF.

This rearrangement joins TRBV21-1 to TRBJ1-1; the D segment call TRBD1 is taken from the table without a DNA check. TRBV21-1 has pseudogene status. CDR3 length: 16 amino acids. CDR3 loop: CASSKGGDRVNTEAFF. The CDR3 nucleotides read TGTGCCAGCAGCAAAGGCGGGGACAGGGTGAACACTGAAGCTTTCTTT.

This clone was observed a handful of times. The V gene is TRBV7-3, the J gene TRBJ1-6, with D maybe TRBD1 (6 bases). Trimming removed 5 bases at V and 7 bases at J, with 12 bases between. The CDR3 is made up of 14 amino acids. CDR1 is SGHTA and CDR2 is FQGTGA in the germline V gene. As DNA, the CDR3 is TGTGCCAGCAGCCCAAGGGGGGGGAATTCACCCCTCCACTTT. It yields the protein CASSPRGGNSPLHF.

CDR3 region: CASSVIGGRGTDTQYF. The CDR3 DNA reads TGTGCCAGCAGCGTAATCGGGGGGCGAGGCACAGATACGCAGTATTTT. This chain connects TRBV9 to TRBJ2-3, with a tentative D call TRBD2 (7 bases). This CDR3 region has 16 residues. With 1 base removed from V and 1 base from J, the gap between germline ends came to 13 bases. Germline-derived CDR1 and CDR2 are SGDLS and YYNGEE.

V is TRBV10-1 and J is TRBJ2-5; D is perhaps TRBD1 (6 bases). With 3 bases removed from V and 5 bases from J, the gap between germline ends came to 16 bases. This CDR3 spans 15 amino acids. The germline CDR1 and CDR2 sequences are WNHNN and SYGVQD (reference sequence). The CDR3 DNA is TGCGCCAGCAGTGAAACCCAGGGGACATCGGAGACCCAGTACTTC. This encodes CASSETQGTSETQYF.

V usage is TRBV5-4 and J usage is TRBJ2-3, with 10 bases matching TRBD2. The CDR3 runs 16 residues. CDR1 SGHNT and CDR2 YYREEE come from the germline V gene (reference sequence). Losses at the gene ends were 4 bases for V and 0 bases for J; bases not matched to a gene: 5. The DNA for the CDR3 is TGTGCCAGCAGCGTACCTAGCGGGGGCAGCACAGATACGCAGTATTTT. It is translated as CASSVPSGGSTDTQYF.

The chain recombines TRBV27 with TRBJ1-4, with 9 positions matching TRBD1. Losses at the gene ends were 5 bases for V and 8 bases for J; bases not matched to a gene: 12. The germline V gene has CDR1 MNHEY and CDR2 SMNVEV (reference sequence). This CDR3 has 16 residues. The CDR3 nucleotides are TGTGCCAGCAGTCAACTCTCGACAGGGGGATACGAAAAACTGTTTTTT. Translated, it gives CASSQLSTGGYEKLFF. Drawing the rest from reference TRBV27 and TRBJ1-4, the complete variable domain is EAQVTQNPRYLITVTGKKLTVTCSQNMNHEYMSWYRQDPGLGLRQIYYSMNVEVTDKGDVPEGYKVSRKEKRNFPLILESPSPNQTSLYFCASSQLSTGGYEKLFFGSGTQLSVL.

The rearrangement uses TRBV5-1 and TRBJ2-6; D is unresolved. The CDR3 consists of 15 residues. Germline V CDR1 and CDR2: SGHRS, YFSETQ. Trimming pared 2 bases from V and 0 bases from J, leaving 6 bases between. The CDR3 coding sequence is TGCGCCAGCAGCTTACGGAGCTCTGGGGCCAACGTCCTGACTTTC. Translation: CASSLRSSGANVLTF.

As concerns this clone: The same CDR3 arises from other DNA sequences in this sample as well. V usage is TRBV5-1 and J usage is TRBJ2-5, with 11 nucleotides matching TRBD2. This CDR3 has 16 residues. The germline gives CDR1 SGHRS, CDR2 YFSETQ. V was clipped by 4 bases and J by 2 bases; unmatched bases: 7. The CDR3 coding sequence is TGCGCCAGCAGCCTGGGGCTAGCGGGGGGTCAAGAGACCCAGTACTTC. It specifies CASSLGLAGGQETQYF.

The J gene is TRBJ2-5, the V gene TRBV19; tentative D call: TRBD1 (5 bases). The CDR3 length is 14 residues. In germline, CDR1 is LNHDA, CDR2 SQIVND (reference sequence). V dropped 2 bases and J dropped 2 bases, with 9 bases sitting between them. CDR3 DNA sequence: TGTGCCAGTAGTATATATCAGGGACAAGAGACCCAGTACTTC. Protein: CASSIYQGQETQYF.

The CDR3 sequence is CARKDDDKRGNTIYF. The CDR3 DNA follows: TGTGCCAGGAAAGATGACGATAAGAGGGGAAACACCATATATTTT. The rearrangement uses TRBV5-3 and TRBJ1-3; D is undetermined. TRBV5-3 is noted as an ORF with a role that remains uncertain. V was shortened by 8 bases and J by 4 bases, with 19 bases between the two germline ends. There are 15 residues in the CDR3.

The J gene is TRBJ2-3, the V gene TRBV19; 7 positions agree with TRBD2. The CDR3 is 15 residues long. Germline-derived CDR1 and CDR2 are LNHDA and SQIVND (reference sequence). Germline trimming cut 4 bases from V and 2 bases from J; bases unmatched to any gene: 6. The CDR3 loop is CASSKPGTNTDTQYF. CDR3 sequence (DNA): TGTGCCAGTAGTAAGCCTGGGACTAACACAGATACGCAGTATTTT.

The rearrangement links TRBV7-9 to TRBJ1-4, with D possibly matching TRBD1 (6 bases). The CDR3 length is 12 residues. Trimming left V 11 bases short and J 6 bases short, with 13 bases between. Looked up from germline, CDR1 is SEHNR and CDR2 is FQNEAQ (reference sequence). The chain's CDR3 is CALGGADEKLFF. The CDR3 DNA sequence: TGTGCCCTCGGGGGGGCAGATGAAAAACTGTTTTTT.

The rearrangement joins TRBV11-3 to TRBJ2-1, with TRBD2 identical over 8 bases. J lost 3 bases, V lost 0 bases, and 7 bases had no gene match. The germline gives CDR1 SGHNT, CDR2 YENEEA. The CDR3 contains 17 residues. The CDR3 DNA is TGTGCCAGCAGCTTAGATCAAGCGGGGGAGGACTACAATGAGCAGTTCTTC. Translated, it gives CASSLDQAGEDYNEQFF.

This chain connects TRBV6-2 or TRBV6-3 to TRBJ1-5; D remains unclear. V was shortened by 2 bases and J by 0 bases, with 11 bases between the two germline ends. The CDR3 runs 16 residues. CDR1 and CDR2 from the germline V gene are MNHEY and SVGEGT. The DNA for the CDR3 is TGTGCCAGCAGTTACCCGGGGAGTTATAGCAATCAGCCCCAGCATTTT. Translation: CASSYPGSYSNQPQHF.

The DNA of the CDR3 is TGTGCCAGCAGCGTAGGTTGGGGGCAGCAGGGCCAAGAGACCCAGTACTTC. Its translation: CASSVGWGQQGQETQYF. This chain joins TRBV9 and TRBJ2-5; D possibly corresponds to TRBD1 (6 bases). The CDR3 totals 17 residues. Trimming pared 0 bases from V and 1 base from J, leaving 16 bases between. Germline CDR1 SGDLS, CDR2 YYNGEE.

V is TRBV5-1 and J is TRBJ2-5; D is uncertain. This CDR3 is 13 amino acids long. The germline V gene encodes CDR1 SGHRS and CDR2 YFSETQ. Trimming removed 4 bases from V and 3 bases from J, with 10 bases in between. CDR3: CASSVRFEETQYF. The CDR3 bases are TGCGCCAGCAGCGTAAGGTTTGAAGAGACCCAGTACTTC.

This rearrangement joins TRBV7-8 to TRBJ2-5; maybe TRBD2 (5 bases). Trimming left V 1 base short and J 4 bases short, with 7 bases between. The CDR3 sequence is 13 residues long. Germline V gene lookup returns CDR1 SGHVS and CDR2 FQNEAQ. This chain's CDR3 is CASSLGGLETQYF. The DNA for the CDR3 is TGTGCCAGCAGCTTAGGAGGGCTAGAGACCCAGTACTTC.

The chain uses TRBV10-3 and TRBJ2-1; D is undetermined. This CDR3 is 14 amino acids long. V was pared by 0 bases and J by 8 bases, with 11 bases between. The germline gives CDR1 ENHRY, CDR2 SYGVKD. CDR3 coding DNA: TGTGCCATCAGTGAGTCGTTGACGCAGGATGAGCAGTTCTTC. As protein: CAISESLTQDEQFF.